Below, 20 T cell receptor beta chains from the same sample are listed, as sequenced in a study of blood T cell repertoires in COVID-19. Libraries were prepared by immunoSEQ multiplex PCR; TCRdb keeps only in-frame clonotypes and omits some of them. The sample lists about 90,000 clones, about 75% seen once, with approximately 9.3% in the top ten. Sequencing was carried out using peripheral blood. These receptors all stem from a woman older than 75 with acute or convalescent COVID-19.

The chain employs TRBV6-2 or TRBV6-3 and TRBJ2-7; D is undetermined. The CDR3 loop spans 12 amino acids. CDR1 and CDR2 (germline): MNHEY, SVGEGT. V lost 5 bases, J lost 2 bases, and 7 bases lay in between. The CDR3 protein is CASSRDTYEQYF. DNA of the CDR3: TGTGCCAGCAGTCGCGACACCTACGAGCAGTACTTC.

For this clone: A clone one base away is much larger, so this may be a read error. The sample has other DNA sequences that encode this CDR3 too. The chain has TRBV27 and TRBJ2-5, with a possible D match to TRBD2 (6 bases). The CDR3 is 14 residues long. The germline CDR1 and CDR2 sequences are MNHEY and SMNVEV (reference sequence). Trimming removed 4 bases from V and 1 base from J, with 10 bases in between. This CDR3 reads CASSSGGAQETQYF. CDR3 nucleotides: TGTGCCAGCAGTTCGGGCGGGGCCCAAGAGACCCAGTACTTC.

CDR3 coding DNA: TGTGCCAGCAGCCTTACAGACATAGGCTACGAGCAGTACTTC. This encodes CASSLTDIGYEQYF. This chain connects TRBV6-5 to TRBJ2-7; D not resolved. The CDR3 consists of 14 residues. CDR1 and CDR2 from the germline V gene are MNHEY and SVGAGI. V lost 6 bases and J lost 3, with 15 bases in between.

Details on this clone: The junction departs from germline at one end; a sequencing error may be responsible. The J gene is TRBJ1-2, the V gene TRBV30, with 8 bases aligning to TRBD1. The CDR3 spans 9 residues. Germline CDR1 reads GTSNPN; CDR2 reads SVGIG (reference sequence). CDR3 sequence: CAFDRGHPF. The DNA for the CDR3 is TGTGCCTTCGACAGGGGACACCCCTTC.

The J gene is TRBJ1-2, the V gene TRBV16; a possible D gene is TRBD1 (6 bases). The CDR3 extends over 13 amino acids. Between the trimmed V and J ends, which lost 2 bases and 2 bases, there was a span of 6 bases. Looked up from germline, CDR1 is KGHSY and CDR2 is FQNENV. The CDR3 region is CASSQQGNYGYTF. The CDR3 DNA follows: TGTGCCAGCAGCCAACAGGGGAACTATGGCTACACCTTC.

The V gene is TRBV7-2, the J gene TRBJ1-6; D is unclear. CDR1 SGHTA and CDR2 FQGNSA come from the germline V gene. Trimming shortened V by 4 bases and J by 8 bases, and 9 bases separated the two germline ends. This CDR3 spans 13 amino acids. CDR3 sequence: CASSSRTDSPLHF. CDR3 coding DNA: TGTGCCAGCAGCTCCCGTACAGATTCACCCCTCCACTTT.

The chain joins TRBV7-3 to TRBJ2-5, with D possibly being TRBD2 (5 bases). Germline V gene sequence: CDR1 SGHTA, CDR2 FQGTGA. CDR3 length: 13 amino acids. The germline V and J ends were trimmed by 6 bases and 6 bases, with 14 bases remaining between them. The CDR3 nucleotides are TGTGCCAGCAGTCAAGACTACGGTCAGACCCAGTACTTC. Translation gives CASSQDYGQTQYF. The complete variable domain, with remaining parts taken from reference TRBV7-3 and TRBJ2-5, reads GAGVSQTPSNKVTEKGKYVELRCDPISGHTALYWYRQSLGQGPEFLIYFQGTGAADDSGLPNDRFFAVRPEGSVSTLKIQRTERGDSAVYLCASSQDYGQTQYFGPGTRLLVL.

The chain has TRBV2 and TRBJ1-1; tentatively, D is TRBD1 (6 bases). Deletions cut 5 bases from V and 5 bases from J, with 12 bases between. Germline V gene lookup returns CDR1 SNHLY and CDR2 FYNNEI. The CDR3 totals 13 residues. The CDR3 nucleotides are TGTGCCAGCAGTAGTGGACAGTGGACTGAAGCTTTCTTT. Its protein is CASSSGQWTEAFF.

The sample holds a few counts of this clone. The CDR3 bases are TGTGCCAGCAGGGCGACAGATTTCACTGAAGCTTTCTTT. This gives the protein CASRATDFTEAFF. This rearrangement joins TRBV2 to TRBJ1-1; D is possibly TRBD1 (5 bases). Germline loops: CDR1 SNHLY, CDR2 FYNNEI. Between the trimmed V and J ends, which lost 6 bases and 4 bases, there was a span of 12 bases. The CDR3 sequence is 13 residues long.

The chain joins TRBV30 to TRBJ1-4; D not certain. Deletions cut 3 bases from V and 8 bases from J, with 10 bases between. The CDR3 has 12 amino acids. Germline V gives CDR1 GTSNPN, CDR2 SVGIG (reference sequence). CDR3 nucleotides: TGTGCCTGGAGCCGGAGGAAGGAAAAACTGTTTTTT. It codes for CAWSRRKEKLFF. The full variable domain, completed using reference TRBV30 and TRBJ1-4, is SQTIHQWPATLVQPVGSPLSLECTVEGTSNPNLYWYRQAAGRGLQLLFYSVGIGQISSEVPQNLSASRPQDRQFILSSKKLLLSDSGFYLCAWSRRKEKLFFGSGTQLSVL.

V and J are TRBV3-1 (or the pseudogene TRBV3-2) and TRBJ1-1, with 8 bases lining up with TRBD1. The CDR3 has 15 residues. The germline gives CDR1 LGHDT, CDR2 YNNKEL (reference sequence). Losses at the gene ends were 4 bases for V and 4 bases for J; bases not matched to a gene: 8. CDR3 sequence reads: CASSLQGAPSTEAFF. Here the CDR3 DNA reads TGTGCCAGCAGCCTGCAGGGGGCGCCCAGCACTGAAGCTTTCTTT.

This clone showed up just once. V usage is TRBV12-5 and J usage is TRBJ2-1, with 11 positions matching TRBD2. Germline CDR1 LGHNT, CDR2 FRNRAP. The CDR3 spans 17 residues. With 6 bases clipped from V and 8 bases from J, the junction kept 15 bases outside the gene matches. Here the CDR3 DNA reads TGTGCTAGTGGCCCCCGGACTAGCGGGCCCCAAGGCGATGAGCAGTTCTTC. Translation: CASGPRTSGPQGDEQFF.

This clone has more than one count but fewer than ten. Other DNA sequences from this sample encode an identical CDR3 as well. The V gene is TRBV28, the J gene TRBJ2-6; TRBD1 might be the D (6 bases). V lost 3 bases and J 0 bases, leaving 12 bases between the germline ends. The CDR3 sequence is 17 residues long. Germline V gene lookup returns CDR1 MDHEN and CDR2 SYDVKM. As DNA, the CDR3 is TGTGCCAGCAGTTTTATTGGACAGTCCTCTGGGGCCAACGTCCTGACTTTC. This sequence encodes CASSFIGQSSGANVLTF. Using reference TRBV28 and TRBJ2-6 for the parts outside the CDR3, the full variable domain is DVKVTQSSRYLVKRTGEKVFLECVQDMDHENMFWYRQDPGLGLRLIYFSYDVKMKEKGDIPEGYSVSREKKERFSLILESASTNQTSMYLCASSFIGQSSGANVLTFGAGSRLTVL.

This chain joins TRBV4-3 and TRBJ1-5; 7 nucleotides match TRBD1. The CDR3 has 15 residues. The V and J ends lost 0 bases and 1 base, in that order; junction bases with no gene match: 0. The germline CDR1 and CDR2 sequences are LGHNA and YSLEER. The CDR3 coding sequence is TGCGCCAGCAGCCAAGACAGGGGGAGCAATCAGCCCCAGCATTTT. Translation gives CASSQDRGSNQPQHF.

This chain links TRBV19 with TRBJ2-1; D might be TRBD1 (6 bases). Per the germline V gene, CDR1 is LNHDA and CDR2 is SQIVND (reference sequence). This CDR3 is 16 amino acids long. V was shortened by 4 bases and J by 4 bases, with 17 bases between the two germline ends. The DNA of the CDR3 is TGTGCCAGTAGTAAACGGGACACGGGTTATTACAATGAGCAGTTCTTC. It specifies CASSKRDTGYYNEQFF.

This clone has a handful of counts. The gene calls are TRBV19 and TRBJ2-1, with 9 positions matching TRBD1. The CDR3 loop spans 16 amino acids. Germline V gene data show CDR1 as LNHDA and CDR2 as SQIVND (reference sequence). J was trimmed by 9 bases and V by 5 bases; bases with no gene match: 14. The CDR3 here is CASSPSKGQGATEQFF. In DNA, the CDR3 is TGTGCCAGTAGTCCGTCCAAGGGACAGGGTGCCACTGAGCAGTTCTTC.

The count of this clone is one. V usage is TRBV28 and J usage is TRBJ2-7, with a weak D call TRBD1 (5 bases). The CDR3 is 13 amino acids. Germline values: CDR1 MDHEN, CDR2 SYDVKM. V was trimmed by 6 bases and J by 0 bases, leaving 9 bases between them. DNA of the CDR3: TGTGCCAGCAGATGGCAGGGCTCCTACGAGCAGTACTTC. Encoded protein: CASRWQGSYEQYF. Based on the CDR3 plus reference TRBV28 and TRBJ2-7, the full variable domain is DVKVTQSSRYLVKRTGEKVFLECVQDMDHENMFWYRQDPGLGLRLIYFSYDVKMKEKGDIPEGYSVSREKKERFSLILESASTNQTSMYLCASRWQGSYEQYFGPGTRLTVT.

This clone was seen only a few times. V and J are TRBV15 and TRBJ1-2; D call uncertain. Trimming stripped 5 bases from V and 8 bases from J, with 27 bases between. From germline, CDR1 is LNHNV and CDR2 YYDKDF (reference sequence). The CDR3 is 17 amino acids. The chain's CDR3 is CATSLNQAEKPGGGYTF. The CDR3 DNA follows: TGTGCCACCAGCCTGAACCAGGCAGAAAAACCCGGTGGGGGCTACACCTTC.

This chain uses TRBV5-5 with TRBJ1-2; 10 positions match TRBD1. The CDR3 sequence is 16 residues long. Germline V CDR1 and CDR2: SGHKS, YYEKEE (reference sequence). The V gene end was trimmed by 0 bases and the J gene end by 6 bases; junction bases not matched to a gene: 8. The CDR3 here is CASSLGPRQGADGYTF. CDR3 in DNA: TGTGCCAGCAGCTTGGGGCCCCGACAGGGGGCGGATGGCTACACCTTC.

The chain has TRBV3-1 (or the pseudogene TRBV3-2) and TRBJ2-1; TRBD2 matches at 9 bases. Germline assignment: CDR1 LGHDT and CDR2 YNNKEL (reference sequence). This CDR3 is built from 16 residues. V shed 5 bases and J 4 bases; nucleotides not matched to a gene: 9. The CDR3 loop is CASSFGTSGFYNEQFF. The CDR3 nucleotides are TGTGCCAGCAGCTTTGGAACTAGCGGGTTTTACAATGAGCAGTTCTTC.